The 17 T cell receptor beta chains below all came from one sample that was sequenced in a study of blood T cell repertoires in COVID-19. The protocol was immunoSEQ multiplex PCR, while the TCRdb copy is restricted to in-frame clones and leaves out a portion. Among approximately 300,000 clones listed, around nine tenths were seen once. Source material: PBMCs or T cells enriched from blood (not recorded which). The source is a woman younger than 45 who had recovered from COVID-19.

This chain uses TRBV27 with TRBJ2-6; no clear D. Germline values: CDR1 MNHEY, CDR2 SMNVEV (reference sequence). V was pared by 3 bases and J by 4 bases, with 10 bases between. The CDR3 sequence is 15 residues long. The CDR3 here is CASSFEWAGANVLTF. The CDR3, as DNA: TGTGCCAGCAGTTTCGAGTGGGCCGGGGCCAACGTCCTGACTTTC. Combining the CDR3 with reference TRBV27 and TRBJ2-6 gives the whole variable domain EAQVTQNPRYLITVTGKKLTVTCSQNMNHEYMSWYRQDPGLGLRQIYYSMNVEVTDKGDVPEGYKVSRKEKRNFPLILESPSPNQTSLYFCASSFEWAGANVLTFGAGSRLTVL.

V usage is TRBV5-1 and J usage is TRBJ1-5; 9 bases line up with TRBD1. Germline CDR1 is SGHRS and CDR2 is YFSETQ. V was clipped by 4 bases and J by 7 bases; unmatched bases: 9. This CDR3 is 15 amino acids long. The CDR3 DNA reads TGCGCCAGCAGCCCCGGCGGGACAGGGCACCAGCCCCAGCATTTT. Protein product: CASSPGGTGHQPQHF. Full variable domain (remainder filled in from reference TRBV5-1 and TRBJ1-5): KAGVTQTPRYLIKTRGQQVTLSCSPISGHRSVSWYQQTPGQGLQFLFEYFSETQRNKGNFPGRFSGRQFSNSRSEMNVSTLELGDSALYLCASSPGGTGHQPQHFGDGTRLSIL.

The chain joins TRBV27 to TRBJ1-6; 8 nucleotides align to TRBD1. This CDR3 contains 14 residues. J gave up 11 bases and V 3 bases, and 6 bases lay outside the gene matches. Germline V gives CDR1 MNHEY, CDR2 SMNVEV (reference sequence). CDR3 amino acids: CASSFPGQDAPLHF. DNA for the CDR3: TGTGCCAGCAGTTTCCCGGGACAGGATGCACCCCTCCACTTT.

The rearrangement uses TRBV11-2 and TRBJ2-5, with D tentatively TRBD1 (7 bases). The germline CDR1 and CDR2 sequences are SGHAT and FQNNGV. The V end was cut by 7 bases, the J end by 5 bases, with 20 bases between. CDR3 length: 15 residues. The chain's CDR3 is CASTGTEIRGETQYF. CDR3 nucleotides: TGTGCCAGCACCGGGACAGAGATTCGGGGGGAGACCCAGTACTTC. Full variable domain (remainder filled in from reference TRBV11-2 and TRBJ2-5): EAGVAQSPRYKIIEKRQSVAFWCNPISGHATLYWYQQILGQGPKLLIQFQNNGVVDDSQLPKDRFSAERLKGVDSTLKIQPAKLEDSAVYLCASTGTEIRGETQYFGPGTRLLVL.

The chain joins TRBV4-1 to TRBJ2-5; D not certain. V lost 0 bases and J lost 0, with 5 bases in between. The CDR3 sequence is 14 residues long. The germline gives CDR1 MGHRA, CDR2 YSYEKL. In nucleotides, the CDR3 is TGCGCCAGCAGCCAAGATGGCTACCAAGAGACCCAGTACTTC. Translation: CASSQDGYQETQYF.

The chain uses TRBV11-1 and TRBJ1-2; the match to TRBD1 covers 10 bases. The germline CDR1 and CDR2 sequences are SGHAT and FQDESV (reference sequence). This CDR3 contains 13 residues. V was clipped by 5 bases and J by 12 bases; unmatched bases: 9. In DNA, the CDR3 is TGTGCCAGCAGCCATCTGGTGACAGGGGGCCACACCTTC. As protein: CASSHLVTGGHTF.

CDR3 in amino acids: CAISESEWQVQPQHF. The CDR3 region has the DNA TGTGCCATCAGTGAGTCCGAGTGGCAGGTTCAGCCCCAGCATTTT. The genes are TRBV10-3 and TRBJ1-5; D remains ambiguous. Germline assignment: CDR1 ENHRY and CDR2 SYGVKD. V lost 0 bases to trimming and J lost 6 bases, with 12 bases between them. This CDR3 has 15 amino acids.

The chain joins TRBV19 to TRBJ1-5; D unresolved. The V gene lost 7 bases and the J gene lost 2 bases, with 15 bases spanning the gap. The CDR3 sequence is 15 residues long. Germline CDR1 and CDR2: LNHDA and SQIVND (reference sequence). CDR3 loop: CASISSGPGNQPQHF. Written as DNA, the CDR3 is TGTGCCAGTATCTCTAGCGGGCCTGGCAATCAGCCCCAGCATTTT.

CDR3 bases: TGTGCCAGCAGTTTAGGCGGCCGGGCTGAAGCTTTCTTT. Its protein product is CASSLGGRAEAFF. V usage is TRBV12-3 or TRBV12-4 and J usage is TRBJ1-1, with D hard to call. Trimming cost V 1 base and J 6 bases, with 9 bases left between them. The CDR3 loop spans 13 amino acids.

The chain employs TRBV21-1 and TRBJ2-7; TRBD1 was called by the table and not checked on the DNA. TRBV21-1 is given as a pseudogene. The CDR3 is 15 amino acids. CDR3 residues: CASSKERDRGSEQYF. CDR3 sequence (DNA): TGTGCCAGCAGCAAAGAGAGAGACAGGGGCTCCGAGCAGTACTTC.

The V gene is TRBV10-1, the J gene TRBJ1-2; 9 nucleotides line up with TRBD1. Germline V lookup: CDR1 WNHNN, CDR2 SYGVQD (reference sequence). The CDR3 has 13 amino acids. V was pared by 8 bases and J by 4 bases, with 5 bases of the junction left unmatched. The CDR3 DNA follows: TGCGCCAGCTCCGAACAGGGGGCCTATGGCTACACCTTC. Protein: CASSEQGAYGYTF.

The chain couples TRBV9 to TRBJ1-1; 7 bases are shared with TRBD1. The CDR3 contains 14 residues. Trimming at V came to 0 bases and at J to 4 bases, leaving 3 bases not matched to a gene. From germline, CDR1 is SGDLS and CDR2 YYNGEE. For the CDR3, the DNA is TGTGCCAGCAGCGTAGCACCAGGGGGCACTGAAGCTTTCTTT. Its protein product is CASSVAPGGTEAFF. The complete variable domain, with remaining parts taken from reference TRBV9 and TRBJ1-1, reads DSGVTQTPKHLITATGQRVTLRCSPRSGDLSVYWYQQSLDQGLQFLIQYYNGEERAKGNILERFSAQQFPDLHSELNLSSLELGDSALYFCASSVAPGGTEAFFGQGTRLTVV.

This clone has only a few counts. The chain joins TRBV30 to TRBJ1-6, with 8 bases aligning to TRBD1. The germline V gene has CDR1 GTSNPN and CDR2 SVGIG (reference sequence). V lost 1 base and J lost 4; bases outside the gene matches: 3. The CDR3 is 15 amino acids. CDR3 coding DNA: TGTGCCTGGAGTGCCTGGACAGGGTATAATTCACCCCTCCACTTT. This encodes CAWSAWTGYNSPLHF.

V and J are TRBV3-1 (or the pseudogene TRBV3-2) and TRBJ1-2; D might be TRBD1 (5 bases). The V gene lost 0 bases and the J gene lost 8 bases, with 13 bases spanning the gap. The germline V gene has CDR1 LGHDT and CDR2 YNNKEL (reference sequence). CDR3 length equals 14 residues. CDR3 coding DNA: TGTGCCAGCAGCCAAGATAGGGGTAATAGGGGCTACACCTTC. It is translated as CASSQDRGNRGYTF.

The chain joins TRBV19 to TRBJ1-5; 9 nucleotides match TRBD1. Germline V gene data show CDR1 as LNHDA and CDR2 as SQIVND (reference sequence). V dropped 9 bases and J dropped 7; count of bases not matched to a gene: 16. This CDR3 has 16 amino acids. The DNA of the CDR3 is TGTGCCAGCAAAGGAGGATGGACAGGGGTAGTCCAGCCCCAGCATTTT. Its translation: CASKGGWTGVVQPQHF.

This chain connects TRBV25-1 to TRBJ1-1; D is undetermined. V lost 4 bases to trimming and J lost 3 bases, with 12 bases between them. The length of the CDR3 is 14 residues. Germline CDR1 MGHDK, CDR2 SYGVNS. CDR3 DNA: TGTGCCAGCAGTGGAGCCTTTACGGACACTGAAGCTTTCTTT. This translates into CASSGAFTDTEAFF.

The chain combines TRBV13 with TRBJ1-5; no clear D. The germline CDR1 and CDR2 sequences are PRHDT and FYEKMQ (reference sequence). This CDR3 comprises 13 residues. Trimming shortened V by 6 bases and J by 8 bases, and 14 bases separated the two germline ends. The CDR3 loop reads CASSIPDSEPQHF. The CDR3 bases are TGTGCCAGCAGTATCCCCGACTCCGAGCCCCAGCATTTT.